These 27 T cell receptor beta chains share one sample of origin, sequenced in a study of blood T cell repertoires in COVID-19. Sequencing was performed with immunoSEQ multiplex PCR; in TCRdb, only in-frame clones are kept and a portion is missing. The sample lists about 200,000 clones; roughly nine tenths were seen once. What was sequenced was peripheral blood. The receptor set was obtained from a woman aged 65 to 85 with acute or convalescent COVID-19.

This clone was recorded a few times. The CDR3 here is CASSHRLAGETQYF. The CDR3 DNA follows: TGTGCCAGCAGTCACCGACTAGCCGGGGAGACCCAGTACTTC. The chain joins TRBV7-9 to TRBJ2-5; 7 nucleotides align to TRBD2. CDR1 is SEHNR and CDR2 is FQNEAQ in the germline V gene (reference sequence). The CDR3 is 14 residues long. With V trimmed by 6 bases and J by 5 bases, 9 bases remained unmatched.

For this clone: The identical CDR3 is also encoded by other nucleotide sequences in the sample. The chain carries TRBV3-1 (or the pseudogene TRBV3-2) and TRBJ1-1; D is possibly TRBD1 (6 bases). This CDR3 has 13 amino acids. Germline CDR1 is LGHDT and CDR2 is YNNKEL (reference sequence). V lost 3 bases to trimming and J lost 4 bases, with 9 bases between them. The CDR3 spells CASSQTGFTEAFF. The CDR3 nucleotides are TGTGCCAGCAGCCAGACAGGTTTCACTGAAGCTTTCTTT.

The chain joins TRBV19 to TRBJ2-5; D ambiguous. Germline lookup yields CDR1 LNHDA and CDR2 SQIVND (reference sequence). The CDR3 covers 13 residues. The V gene lost 3 bases and the J gene lost 1 base, with 6 bases spanning the gap. This CDR3 reads CASSIIPQETQYF. CDR3 bases: TGTGCCAGTAGTATTATCCCCCAAGAGACCCAGTACTTC. Full variable domain (remainder filled in from reference TRBV19 and TRBJ2-5): DGGITQSPKYLFRKEGQNVTLSCEQNLNHDAMYWYRQDPGQGLRLIYYSQIVNDFQKGDIAEGYSVSREKKESFPLTVTSAQKNPTAFYLCASSIIPQETQYFGPGTRLLVL.

The chain carries TRBV9 and TRBJ2-7; D remains unclear. The CDR3 length is 12 residues. In germline, CDR1 is SGDLS, CDR2 YYNGEE. The V gene lost 3 bases and the J gene lost 5 bases, with 9 bases spanning the gap. DNA for the CDR3: TGTGCCAGCAGCGGGGTAGCCGACGAGCAGTACTTC. Protein product: CASSGVADEQYF.

The chain employs TRBV5-1 and TRBJ1-4; no firm D call. Deletions cut 5 bases from V and 4 bases from J, with 9 bases between. The CDR3 consists of 13 residues. Germline V lookup: CDR1 SGHRS, CDR2 YFSETQ. CDR3 sequence: CASRTGFNEKLFF. The CDR3, as DNA: TGCGCCAGCAGGACGGGATTTAATGAAAAACTGTTTTTT.

The chain recombines TRBV6-6 with TRBJ1-6; TRBD1 matches 7 bases. J gave up 6 bases and V 0 bases, and 2 bases lay outside the gene matches. Germline CDR1 MNHNY, CDR2 SVGAGI (reference sequence). This CDR3 spans 15 amino acids. The CDR3 coding sequence is TGTGCCAGCAGTTACTCGACAGGGTCTAATTCACCCCTCCACTTT. The encoded protein is CASSYSTGSNSPLHF.

This clone appeared a few times. The V and J genes are TRBV28 and TRBJ1-2; 11 bases are shared with TRBD1. Germline V gene lookup returns CDR1 MDHEN and CDR2 SYDVKM. The junction had 8 bases not matched to a gene; V was cut back by 6 bases and J by 5 bases. The CDR3 has 15 amino acids. CDR3 nucleotide sequence: TGTGCCAGCAGGGAACCCGGGACAGGGGGTTATGGCTACACCTTC. Translation: CASREPGTGGYGYTF.

This clone came up a few times. The CDR3 region is CASSAQGDTGELFF. The DNA for the CDR3 is TGTGCCAGCAGCGCACAGGGGGACACCGGGGAGCTGTTTTTT. This chain links TRBV7-9 with TRBJ2-2; 8 bases line up with TRBD1. V lost 5 bases and J lost 3; bases outside the gene matches: 2. The CDR3 is 14 residues long. Germline V gene data show CDR1 as SEHNR and CDR2 as FQNEAQ (reference sequence).

This chain joins TRBV2 and TRBJ2-7; TRBD1 aligns across 7 bases. This CDR3 is built from 15 residues. The V segment lost 6 bases and the J segment 2 bases; nucleotides outside the gene matches: 10. Germline CDR1 is SNHLY and CDR2 is FYNNEI. CDR3 DNA sequence: TGTGCCAGCAGGCCGGTGGGACAGAAACCCTACGAGCAGTACTTC. It encodes CASRPVGQKPYEQYF.

CDR3 sequence: CASSNTRDHGANVLTF. The CDR3 region has the DNA TGCGCCAGCAGCAACACCCGGGATCATGGGGCCAACGTCCTGACTTTC. The chain combines TRBV5-1 with TRBJ2-6; perhaps TRBD2 as D (5 bases). CDR3 length: 16 amino acids. Trimming stripped 4 bases from V and 3 bases from J, with 14 bases between. Germline-derived CDR1 and CDR2 are SGHRS and YFSETQ.

V is TRBV10-3 and J is TRBJ1-1; possibly TRBD1 for D (5 bases). The CDR3 is 11 residues long. CDR1 and CDR2 from the germline V gene are ENHRY and SYGVKD. Trimming took off 11 bases at V and 6 bases at J, with 13 bases between the two ends. The CDR3 loop is CAVGREAEAFF. CDR3 nucleotides: TGTGCCGTCGGCAGGGAGGCTGAAGCTTTCTTT.

This chain connects TRBV7-2 to TRBJ2-1; the match to TRBD2 covers 7 bases. The CDR3 consists of 16 residues. J was trimmed by 4 bases and V by 2 bases; bases with no gene match: 8. CDR1 and CDR2 (germline): SGHTA, FQGNSA. The CDR3 is CASSLISLAEYNEQFF. CDR3 nucleotides: TGTGCCAGCAGCTTAATCTCCCTAGCGGAATACAATGAGCAGTTCTTC.

This clone was seen just once. This chain connects TRBV5-1 to TRBJ2-7; possible D gene TRBD2, 7 bases. V lost 4 bases and J 2 bases, leaving 13 bases between the germline ends. CDR3 length equals 14 residues. Germline V CDR1 and CDR2: SGHRS, YFSETQ. CDR3 in amino acids: CASSSGTNTYEQYF. The CDR3 nucleotides are TGCGCCAGCAGCAGCGGGACAAATACCTACGAGCAGTACTTC.

J is TRBJ2-1 and V is TRBV5-1; 9 nucleotides match TRBD1. This CDR3 has 17 amino acids. Germline V CDR1 and CDR2: SGHRS, YFSETQ. V gave up 3 bases and J gave up 8 bases; unmatched junction bases: 15. CDR3 nucleotide sequence: TGCGCCAGCAGCTCGAACCCACCGGGACAGGGCCAACATGAGCAGTTCTTC. Residues: CASSSNPPGQGQHEQFF.

The sample holds a few counts of this clone. The rearrangement links TRBV11-3 to TRBJ2-1, with TRBD2 matching 7 bases. The CDR3 covers 15 residues. Germline V gene data show CDR1 as SGHNT and CDR2 as YENEEA. The V segment lost 2 bases and the J segment 2 bases; nucleotides outside the gene matches: 3. CDR3 coding DNA: TGTGCCAGCAGCTTAACCGCGGGAGCCTACAATGAGCAGTTCTTC. Protein product: CASSLTAGAYNEQFF.

This chain joins TRBV18 and TRBJ2-7, with TRBD1 matching over 7 bases. The CDR3 consists of 12 residues. Germline V gives CDR1 KGHSH, CDR2 LQKENI. Unmatched junction bases numbered 5, after V lost 6 bases and J lost 6 bases. CDR3 sequence: CASSDRETEQYF. In DNA form, the CDR3 reads TGTGCCAGCTCCGACAGGGAAACCGAGCAGTACTTC.

This sequence joins TRBV7-7 and TRBJ2-1; a possible D gene is TRBD1 (6 bases). The germline CDR1 and CDR2 sequences are SSHAT and FNYEAQ (reference sequence). The germline V and J ends were trimmed by 0 bases and 6 bases, with 12 bases remaining between them. The CDR3 covers 15 residues. The CDR3 sequence: CASSLAGVGGNEQFF. As DNA, the CDR3 is TGTGCCAGCAGCTTAGCCGGGGTAGGGGGCAATGAGCAGTTCTTC.

The genes are TRBV5-6 and TRBJ1-1, with unresolved D. The CDR3 extends over 15 amino acids. In germline, CDR1 is SGHDT, CDR2 YYEEEE. The V end lost 0 bases, the J end lost 6 bases, and 15 bases lay between the germline ends. The CDR3 coding sequence is TGTGCCAGCAGCTTGGTTGGAATACGGGAGGCTGAAGCTTTCTTT. This gives the protein CASSLVGIREAEAFF.

A single count supports this clone. The rearrangement uses TRBV10-2 and TRBJ2-7, with 9 nucleotides matching TRBD1. Looked up from germline, CDR1 is WSHSY and CDR2 is SAAADI. The CDR3 extends over 15 amino acids. The ends lost 2 bases at V and 3 bases at J; junction bases unmatched: 5. CDR3 sequence reads: CASSETWDRVYEQYF. In DNA, the CDR3 is TGCGCCAGCAGTGAGACCTGGGACAGGGTCTACGAGCAGTACTTC.

The V call is TRBV5-1, the J call TRBJ2-5, with D perhaps TRBD2 (6 bases). This CDR3 is 15 amino acids long. Trimming removed 7 bases from V and 9 bases from J, with 25 bases in between. Germline V lookup: CDR1 SGHRS, CDR2 YFSETQ. CDR3 in amino acids: CASLPGLTSERPQYF. CDR3 sequence (DNA): TGCGCCAGCTTACCGGGACTTACCTCGGAGAGGCCCCAGTACTTC.

In its sample, this clone was seen once. This rearrangement joins TRBV7-2 to TRBJ1-4; tentatively, D is TRBD1 (5 bases). The CDR3 contains 11 residues. V was cut by 5 bases and J by 10 bases, with 8 bases left in between. In germline, CDR1 is SGHTA, CDR2 FQGNSA. Here the CDR3 DNA reads TGTGCCAGCAGCCAGGGTGCAAAACTGTTTTTT. This sequence encodes CASSQGAKLFF.

Comment on this clone: The same CDR3 arises from other DNA sequences in this sample as well. The chain employs TRBV7-2 and TRBJ2-5; TRBD1 aligns across 7 bases. This CDR3 contains 15 residues. J was trimmed by 1 base and V by 5 bases; bases with no gene match: 7. The germline gives CDR1 SGHTA, CDR2 FQGNSA. The CDR3 nucleotides are TGTGCCAGCAGCCCCCGGACAGGCCGCCAAGAGACCCAGTACTTC. Translating gives CASSPRTGRQETQYF. Full variable domain (missing parts from reference TRBV7-2 and TRBJ2-5): GAGVSQSPSNKVTEKGKDVELRCDPISGHTALYWYRQSLGQGLEFLIYFQGNSAPDKSGLPSDRFSAERTGGSVSTLTIQRTQQEDSAVYLCASSPRTGRQETQYFGPGTRLLVL.

This clone was counted a single time. This chain links TRBV5-6 with TRBJ2-7; maybe TRBD1 (5 bases). This CDR3 spans 15 amino acids. The V end lost 0 bases, the J end lost 3 bases, and 13 bases lay between the germline ends. Germline CDR1 is SGHDT and CDR2 is YYEEEE. The CDR3 protein is CASSLGGLGVYEQYF. The CDR3 DNA reads TGTGCCAGCAGCTTGGGGGGATTAGGGGTCTACGAGCAGTACTTC.

The V gene is TRBV6-5, the J gene TRBJ1-2; the D is unclear. V lost 5 bases to trimming and J lost 5 bases, with 12 bases between them. The V gene's germline CDR1 is MNHEY and CDR2 SVGAGI. The CDR3 sequence is 13 residues long. CDR3 nucleotide sequence: TGTGCCAGCAGTCTCGAACTCCAATATGGCTACACCTTC. It yields the protein CASSLELQYGYTF.

The chain joins TRBV4-2 to TRBJ2-7, with TRBD2 matching 9 bases. Germline trimming cut 2 bases from V and 5 bases from J; bases unmatched to any gene: 7. CDR3 length equals 15 residues. Germline V gene lookup returns CDR1 LGHNA and CDR2 YNFKEQ. CDR3 nucleotides: TGTGCCAGCAGCCAAACGCGGACTAGCGTTAACGAGCAGTACTTC. Amino acids: CASSQTRTSVNEQYF.

This chain links TRBV9 with TRBJ2-5; 7 bases map to TRBD2. Germline CDR1 is SGDLS and CDR2 is YYNGEE. Unmatched junction bases numbered 10, after V lost 1 base and J lost 4 bases. The CDR3 loop spans 16 amino acids. This CDR3 is CASSVYAGLGRETQYF. As DNA, the CDR3 is TGTGCCAGCAGCGTATACGCTGGACTAGGAAGAGAGACCCAGTACTTC.

This clone has a handful of counts. The chain has TRBV7-2 and TRBJ2-3, with D unclear. In germline, CDR1 is SGHTA, CDR2 FQGNSA. With 5 bases removed from V and 4 bases from J, the gap between germline ends came to 4 bases. The CDR3 consists of 11 residues. The CDR3, as DNA: TGTGCCAGCAGCCTCCCAGATACGCAGTATTTT. This gives the protein CASSLPDTQYF.